This T cell receptor beta chain was observed in a study of radiotherapy plus CTLA-4 blockade in lung cancer. Study-level background: Among patients, over 15% showed objective responses, and roughly 31% had disease control. Points from the study as a whole: Among blood TCR repertoires after radiotherapy plus ipilimumab, tumor-derived clones expanded. How blood T cell clones changed early, along with interferon-beta, reportedly forecast response best.

With regard to this clone: The antigen is undetermined.

The CDR3 runs 15 residues. Germline V lookup: CDR1 SEHNR, CDR2 FQNEAQ (reference sequence). Germline trimming cut 3 bases from V and 4 bases from J; bases unmatched to any gene: 5. Chemo-refractory metastatic non-small-cell lung cancer patients underwent focal radiation alongside CTLA-4 blockade with ipilimumab. Clones were read by immunoSEQ multiplex PCR, and TCRdb kept only the in-frame ones, dropping some. The data contain some 120,000 clones, more than 65% of them seen just once; the ten biggest clones take up 3.3%. This TCR was sampled from a human donor with non-small cell lung cancer that progressed on radiotherapy plus ipilimumab. Some clones in this sample may be carry-over from other donors' samples. The input for sequencing was peripheral blood, taken from a patient treated with radiotherapy plus ipilimumab. V usage is TRBV7-9 and J usage is TRBJ2-1; 8 bases are shared with TRBD1. The CDR3 bases are TGTGCCAGCAGCTTTGGACAGGGTGGATACAATGAGCAGTTCTTC. This codes for CASSFGQGGYNEQFF.